This TCR beta chain was found in a study of blood T cell repertoires in COVID-19. Germline CDR1 reads GTSNPN; CDR2 reads SVGIG (reference sequence). Losses at the gene ends were 2 bases for V and 2 bases for J; bases not matched to a gene: 6. This CDR3 is built from 16 residues. Clones were read by immunoSEQ multiplex PCR, and TCRdb kept only the in-frame ones, dropping some. The sample shows more than 200,000 clones, approximately 86% of them seen only once. The sample was PBMCs or T cells enriched from blood (not recorded which). This chain links TRBV30 with TRBJ2-7; TRBD2 matches at 13 bases. The clonotype comes from a woman aged 45-59 years who had recovered from COVID-19. CDR3 nucleotide sequence: TGTGCCTGGAGTTGGGGGGGACTAGCGGGACCCTACGAGCAGTACTTC. It encodes CAWSWGGLAGPYEQYF.